This entry describes one T cell receptor beta chain. The antigen remains unidentified. The data originate from a study of cytomegalovirus exposure and HLA in healthy donors. Study information: Earlier, 100 million or so unique TCR beta sequences were recovered from 170 million or so T cells by an analysis.

Trimming stripped 0 bases from V and 5 bases from J, with 9 bases between. Germline-derived CDR1 and CDR2 are LGHNA and YSLEER. This CDR3 has 14 amino acids. A multiplex PCR was run with 60 Vbeta primers and 13 Jbeta primers. Original methodology: An analysis performed later counted about 80 million unique TCR beta chains (roughly 11 million of them shared). Only in-frame clones appear in the TCRdb table, and some are missing; sequencing was by immunoSEQ multiplex PCR. V and J calls and clone size are those listed in that table; D and trimming were worked out from the DNA. The sample consists of about 100,000 clones, roughly 80% of them appearing once. Notes on the study in general: Earlier findings revealed that most TCR beta V segments proved productive either about 90% or about 30% of the time. An ancestry cluster, one associated with Asian ancestry, reportedly showed fewer N-insertions than the approximately 670-donor mean in a later analysis.

The chain has TRBV4-3 and TRBJ2-3; D call uncertain. The sample consisted of PBMCs. This TCR derives from a woman aged 60 to 75 in good health and CMV-seronegative. CDR3 nucleotides: TGCGCCAGCAGCCAAGATCTTCCGGTAGATACGCAGTATTTT. Translating gives CASSQDLPVDTQYF.